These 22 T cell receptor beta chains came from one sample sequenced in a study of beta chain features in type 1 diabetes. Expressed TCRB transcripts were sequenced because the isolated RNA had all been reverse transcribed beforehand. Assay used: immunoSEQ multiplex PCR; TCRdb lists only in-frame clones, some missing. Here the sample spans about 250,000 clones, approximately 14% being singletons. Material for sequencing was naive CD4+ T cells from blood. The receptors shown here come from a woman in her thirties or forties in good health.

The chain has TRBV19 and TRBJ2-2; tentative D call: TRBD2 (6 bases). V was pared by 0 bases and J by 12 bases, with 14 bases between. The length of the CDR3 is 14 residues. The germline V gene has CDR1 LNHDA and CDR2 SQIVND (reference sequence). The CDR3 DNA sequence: TGTGCCAGTAGTATAGAGTGGGTCGGGAGAAAGCTGTTTTTT. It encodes CASSIEWVGRKLFF.

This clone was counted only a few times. As DNA, the CDR3 is TGTGCCATAAGTGCCGGCGGGATTACAGATACGCAGTATTTT. This codes for CAISAGGITDTQYF. This chain joins TRBV19 and TRBJ2-3, with a tentative D call TRBD2 (6 bases). CDR3 size: 14 residues. Germline values: CDR1 LNHDA, CDR2 SQIVND (reference sequence). Trimming removed 10 bases at V and 3 bases at J, with 17 bases between. The full variable domain, in which reference TRBV19 and TRBJ2-3 provide the parts outside the CDR3, is DGGITQSPKYLFRKEGQNVTLSCEQNLNHDAMYWYRQDPGQGLRLIYYSQIVNDFQKGDIAEGYSVSREKKESFPLTVTSAQKNPTAFYLCAISAGGITDTQYFGPGTRLTVL.

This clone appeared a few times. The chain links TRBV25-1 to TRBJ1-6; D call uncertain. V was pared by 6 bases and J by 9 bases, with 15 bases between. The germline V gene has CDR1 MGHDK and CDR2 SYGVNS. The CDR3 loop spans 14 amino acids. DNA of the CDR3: TGTGCCAGCAGAGAGGCGGCAGCCGGTTCACCCCTCCACTTT. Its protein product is CASREAAAGSPLHF.

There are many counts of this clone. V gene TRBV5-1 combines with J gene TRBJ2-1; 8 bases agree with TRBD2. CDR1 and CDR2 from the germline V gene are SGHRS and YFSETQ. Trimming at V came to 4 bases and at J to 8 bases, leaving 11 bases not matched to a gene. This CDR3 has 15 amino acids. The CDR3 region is CASSAAGTRNDEQFF. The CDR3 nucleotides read TGCGCCAGCAGCGCGGCCGGGACTAGGAACGATGAGCAGTTCTTC.

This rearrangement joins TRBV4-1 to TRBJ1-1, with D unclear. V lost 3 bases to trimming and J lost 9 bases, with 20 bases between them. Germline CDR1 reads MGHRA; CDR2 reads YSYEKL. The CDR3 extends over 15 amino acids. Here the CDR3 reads CASSQTDGSKWKAFF. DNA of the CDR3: TGCGCCAGCAGCCAGACTGACGGATCGAAGTGGAAAGCTTTCTTT.

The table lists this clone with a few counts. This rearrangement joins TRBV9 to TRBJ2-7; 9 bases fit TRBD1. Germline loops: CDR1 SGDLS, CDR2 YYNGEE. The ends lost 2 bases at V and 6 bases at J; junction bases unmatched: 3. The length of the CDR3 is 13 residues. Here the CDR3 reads CASSVTGGSEQYF. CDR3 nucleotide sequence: TGTGCCAGCAGCGTTACAGGGGGCAGCGAGCAGTACTTC.

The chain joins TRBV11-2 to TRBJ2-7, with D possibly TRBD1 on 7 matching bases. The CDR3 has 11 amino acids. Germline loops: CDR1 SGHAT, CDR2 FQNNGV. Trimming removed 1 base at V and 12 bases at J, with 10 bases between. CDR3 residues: CASSLGQGGYF. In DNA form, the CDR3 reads TGTGCCAGCAGCTTAGGGCAGGGGGGGTACTTC.

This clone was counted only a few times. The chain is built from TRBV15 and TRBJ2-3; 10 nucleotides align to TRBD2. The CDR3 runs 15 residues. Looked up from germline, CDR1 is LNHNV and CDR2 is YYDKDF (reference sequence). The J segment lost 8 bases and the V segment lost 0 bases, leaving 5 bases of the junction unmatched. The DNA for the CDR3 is TGTGCCACCAGCAGAGAAGGTAGCGGGGGGAGTACGCAGTATTTT. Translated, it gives CATSREGSGGSTQYF.

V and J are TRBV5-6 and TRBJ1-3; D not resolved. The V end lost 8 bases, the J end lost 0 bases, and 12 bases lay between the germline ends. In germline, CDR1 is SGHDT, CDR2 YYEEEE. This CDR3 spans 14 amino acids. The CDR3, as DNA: TGTGCCAGTCGAGGCCGGCTCTCTGGAAACACCATATATTTT. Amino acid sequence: CASRGRLSGNTIYF.

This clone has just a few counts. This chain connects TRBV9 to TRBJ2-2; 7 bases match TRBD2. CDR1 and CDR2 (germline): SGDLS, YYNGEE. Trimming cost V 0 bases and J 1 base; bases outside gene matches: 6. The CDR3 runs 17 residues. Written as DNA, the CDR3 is TGTGCCAGCAGCGTAGTTGGCGGGGGATTGAACACCGGGGAGCTGTTTTTT. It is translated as CASSVVGGGLNTGELFF.

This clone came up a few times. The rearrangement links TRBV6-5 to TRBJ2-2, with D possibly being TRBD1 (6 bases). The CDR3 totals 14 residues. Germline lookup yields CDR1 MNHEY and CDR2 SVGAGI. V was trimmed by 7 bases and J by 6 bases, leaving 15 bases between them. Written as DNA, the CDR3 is TGTGCCAGCATGGTACAGGGTTGGGCCGGGGAGCTGTTTTTT. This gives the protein CASMVQGWAGELFF.

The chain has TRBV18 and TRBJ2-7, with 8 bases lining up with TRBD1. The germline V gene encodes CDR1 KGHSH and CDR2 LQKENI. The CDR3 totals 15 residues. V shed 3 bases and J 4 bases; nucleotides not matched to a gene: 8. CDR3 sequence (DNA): TGTGCCAGCTCACCCAGGCAGGGGGCCTTATACGAGCAGTACTTC. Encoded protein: CASSPRQGALYEQYF.

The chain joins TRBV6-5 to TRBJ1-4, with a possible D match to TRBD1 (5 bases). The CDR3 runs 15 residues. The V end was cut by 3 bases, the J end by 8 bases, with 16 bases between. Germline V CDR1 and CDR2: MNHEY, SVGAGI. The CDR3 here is CASSYQEGFGEKLFF. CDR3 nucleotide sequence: TGTGCCAGCAGTTATCAGGAGGGGTTTGGGGAAAAACTGTTTTTT.

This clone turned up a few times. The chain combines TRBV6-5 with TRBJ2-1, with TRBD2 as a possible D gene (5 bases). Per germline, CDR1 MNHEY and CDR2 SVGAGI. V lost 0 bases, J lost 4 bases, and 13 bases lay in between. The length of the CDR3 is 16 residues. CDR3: CASSYSSERSYNEQFF. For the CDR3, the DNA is TGTGCCAGCAGTTACTCGAGCGAGCGGTCATACAATGAGCAGTTCTTC.

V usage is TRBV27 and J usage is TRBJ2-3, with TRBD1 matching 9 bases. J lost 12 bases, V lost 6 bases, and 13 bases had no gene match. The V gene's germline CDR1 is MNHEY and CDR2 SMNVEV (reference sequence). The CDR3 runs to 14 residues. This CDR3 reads CASSHRGHSFIQYF. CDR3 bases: TGTGCCAGCAGCCACAGGGGGCACTCCTTCATACAGTATTTT.

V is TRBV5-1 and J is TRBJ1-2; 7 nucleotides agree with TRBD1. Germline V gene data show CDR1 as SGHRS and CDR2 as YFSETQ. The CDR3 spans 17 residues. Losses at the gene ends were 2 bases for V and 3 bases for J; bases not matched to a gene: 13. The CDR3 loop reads CASSFGTAARGDYGYTF. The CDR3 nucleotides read TGCGCCAGCAGCTTCGGGACAGCAGCCAGGGGAGACTATGGCTACACCTTC.

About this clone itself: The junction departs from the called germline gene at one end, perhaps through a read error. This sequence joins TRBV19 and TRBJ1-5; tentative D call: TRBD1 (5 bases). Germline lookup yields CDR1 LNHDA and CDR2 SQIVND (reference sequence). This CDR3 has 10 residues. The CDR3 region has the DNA TGTGCCACCGGACATTCTTCCCCCTATTTT. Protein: CATGHSSPYF.

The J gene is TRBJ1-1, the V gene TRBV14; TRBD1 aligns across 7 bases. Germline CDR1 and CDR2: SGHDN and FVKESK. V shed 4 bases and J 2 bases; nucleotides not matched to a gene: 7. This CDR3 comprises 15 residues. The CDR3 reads CASSRRDSGNTEAFF. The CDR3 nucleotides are TGTGCCAGCAGCCGCCGGGACAGCGGCAACACTGAAGCTTTCTTT.

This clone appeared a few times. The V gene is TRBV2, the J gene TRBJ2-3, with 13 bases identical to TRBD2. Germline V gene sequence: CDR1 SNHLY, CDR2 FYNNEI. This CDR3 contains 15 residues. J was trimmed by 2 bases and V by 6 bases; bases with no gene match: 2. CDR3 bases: TGTGCCAGCAGGGGACTAGCGGGACCCACAGATACGCAGTATTTT. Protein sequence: CASRGLAGPTDTQYF.

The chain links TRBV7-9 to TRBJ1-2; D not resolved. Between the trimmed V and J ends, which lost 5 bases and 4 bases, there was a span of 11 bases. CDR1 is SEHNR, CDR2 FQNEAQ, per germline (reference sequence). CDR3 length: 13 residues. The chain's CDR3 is CASSPSGIYGYTF. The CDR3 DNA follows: TGTGCCAGCAGCCCCTCGGGGATCTATGGCTACACCTTC. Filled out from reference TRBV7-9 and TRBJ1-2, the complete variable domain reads DTGVSQNPRHKITKRGQNVTFRCDPISEHNRLYWYRQTLGQGPEFLTYFQNEAQLEKSRLLSDRFSAERPKGSFSTLEIQRTEQGDSAMYLCASSPSGIYGYTFGSGTRLTVV.

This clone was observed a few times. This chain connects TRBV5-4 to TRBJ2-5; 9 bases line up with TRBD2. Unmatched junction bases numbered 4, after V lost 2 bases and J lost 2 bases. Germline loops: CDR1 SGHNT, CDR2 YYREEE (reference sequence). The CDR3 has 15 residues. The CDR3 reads CASSFSSGAQETQYF. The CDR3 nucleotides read TGTGCCAGCAGCTTCTCTAGCGGGGCTCAAGAGACCCAGTACTTC.

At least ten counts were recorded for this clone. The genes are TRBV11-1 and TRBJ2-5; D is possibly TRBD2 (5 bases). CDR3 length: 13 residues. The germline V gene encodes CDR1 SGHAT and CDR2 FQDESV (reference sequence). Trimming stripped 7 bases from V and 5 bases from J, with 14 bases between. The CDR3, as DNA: TGTGCCAGCACTGGGCGTTGGGAGGAGACCCAGTACTTC. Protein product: CASTGRWEETQYF. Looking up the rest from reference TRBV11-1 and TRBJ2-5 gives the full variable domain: EAEVAQSPRYKITEKSQAVAFWCDPISGHATLYWYRQILGQGPELLVQFQDESVVDDSQLPKDRFSAERLKGVDSTLKIQPAELGDSAMYLCASTGRWEETQYFGPGTRLLVL.